These T cell receptor beta chains were read from a single sample in a study of T cells in Graves' hyperthyroidism and ophthalmopathy. MiXCR, run by TCRdb on the multiplex PCR reads, gives a single entry per CDR3 protein. The data hold about 410,000 distinct CDR3 sequences, with 13% to 15% observed a single time. Source material: blood. All receptors derive from a woman in her 30s with Graves' ophthalmopathy. Each CDR3 is given with its conserved first and last residue. Fields, in order: V gene, clone size, J gene, D gene, CDR3 protein, CDR3 DNA. A D gene is named only where the DNA matches it firmly. The listing skips clone size in some rows; elsewhere it reads once, few, many or a size class.

TRBV29-1	few	TRBJ2-1	.	CSVAEKAYNEQFF	TGCAGCGTTGCAGAAAAAGCCTACAATGAGCAGTTCTTC
TRBV30	many	TRBJ1-2	.	CAWSEQGGWYGYTF	TGTGCCTGGAGTGAACAGGGCGGCTGGTATGGCTACACCTTC
TRBV13	.	TRBJ2-3	TRBD2	CASKRLAGGPASDTQYF	TGTGCCAGCAAGCGACTAGCGGGGGGGCCGGCCTCAGATACGCAGTATTTT
TRBV7-9	many	TRBJ1-1	.	CASIFPLGALTEAFF	TGTGCCAGCATCTTTCCCTTGGGGGCCCTCACTGAAGCTTTCTTT
TRBV9	.	TRBJ2-2	TRBD1	CASRATGGYTGELFF	TGTGCCAGCAGGGCTACAGGGGGGTACACCGGGGAGCTGTTTTTT
TRBV28	many	TRBJ1-2	.	CASSYRTASYGYTF	TGTGCCAGCAGTTACCGGACAGCCAGCTATGGCTACACCTTC
TRBV15	many	TRBJ2-7	.	CATSSGIPLSYEQYF	TGTGCCACCAGCTCGGGTATTCCCCTCTCCTACGAGCAGTACTTC
TRBV28	many	TRBJ2-7	TRBD2	CASGGDVRPYEQYF	TGTGCCAGCGGGGGGGACGTAAGACCCTACGAGCAGTACTTC
TRBV19	.	TRBJ2-5	TRBD2	CASSPRGLAGQETQYF	TGTGCCAGTAGTCCTCGTGGACTAGCGGGACAAGAGACCCAGTACTTC
TRBV6-1	many	TRBJ2-3	TRBD1	CASSRQGEADTQYF	TGTGCCAGCAGCCGACAGGGGGAGGCAGATACGCAGTATTTT
TRBV2	many	TRBJ1-2	TRBD1	CASKQGSRYGYTF	TGTGCCAGTAAACAGGGGTCGCGCTATGGCTACACCTTC
TRBV6-1	many	TRBJ2-7	TRBD2	CASRTPRLAGSSYEQYF	TGTGCCAGCAGGACTCCCCGACTAGCGGGGAGCTCCTACGAGCAGTACTTC
TRBV14	few	TRBJ2-7	.	CASSQKGGQYF	TGTGCCAGCAGCCAGAAAGGGGGGCAGTACTTC
TRBV7-3	many	TRBJ2-2	TRBD1	CASSLSTGGTGELFF	TGTGCCAGCAGCTTAAGTACAGGGGGGACCGGGGAGCTGTTTTTT
TRBV29-1	many	TRBJ1-2	TRBD1	CSVGQGVGGYTF	TGCAGCGTCGGGCAGGGGGTAGGGGGCTACACCTTC
TRBV6-1	.	TRBJ2-2	TRBD2	CASSALGRGGLSGELFF	TGTGCCAGCAGTGCCCTAGGGCGGGGGGGCCTCTCCGGGGAGCTGTTTTTT
TRBV9	.	TRBJ2-1	TRBD2	CASSWSGGHNEQFF	TGTGCCAGCAGCTGGAGCGGGGGGCACAATGAGCAGTTCTTC
TRBV9	.	TRBJ1-6	.	CASSVGSGSPLHF	TGTGCCAGCAGCGTGGGGTCAGGTTCACCCCTCCACTTT
TRBV7-9	many	TRBJ2-7	TRBD1	CASSLGGQGYEQYF	TGTGCCAGCAGCTTAGGGGGACAGGGTTACGAGCAGTACTTC
TRBV9	few	TRBJ2-3	.	CASSGNTDTDTQYF	TGTGCCAGCAGCGGCAATACGGACACAGATACGCAGTATTTT
TRBV3-1	.	TRBJ2-1	.	CASSLSGGFHEQFF	TGTGCCAGCAGCCTCAGTGGCGGGTTCCATGAGCAGTTCTTC
TRBV24-1	.	TRBJ2-5	TRBD2	CATGLAGGPQQETQYF	TGTGCCACCGGACTAGCGGGAGGGCCGCAGCAAGAGACCCAGTACTTC
TRBV5-1	many	TRBJ1-1	TRBD1	CASSPKTGANTEAFF	TGCGCCAGCAGCCCCAAGACAGGGGCGAACACTGAAGCTTTCTTT
TRBV2	many	TRBJ2-5	.	CASSAGDPGTQYF	TGTGCCAGCAGTGCTGGGGATCCGGGGACCCAGTACTTC
TRBV27	many	TRBJ2-7	TRBD2	CASSPLPISGGAREQYF	TGTGCCAGCAGTCCCCTCCCGATCAGCGGGGGGGCGCGAGAGCAGTACTTC
TRBV11-2	many	TRBJ1-1	.	CASSRDGTVNTEAFF	TGTGCCAGCAGCAGAGACGGGACGGTGAACACTGAAGCTTTCTTT
TRBV18	medium-sized	TRBJ1-1	.	CASSMGLGRTEAFF	TGTGCCAGCTCAATGGGTTTGGGCAGAACTGAAGCTTTCTTT
TRBV9	many	TRBJ2-5	.	CASSAGGRETQYF	TGTGCCAGCAGCGCGGGGGGCCGAGAGACCCAGTACTTC
TRBV19	.	TRBJ2-3	.	CASNGRGYDTQYF	TGTGCCAGTAACGGCAGGGGATACGATACGCAGTATTTT
TRBV28	.	TRBJ2-2	.	CASSSGERLFF	TGTGCCAGCAGTTCAGGGGAAAGGCTGTTTTTT
TRBV7-2	many	TRBJ2-3	.	CASSFRRGDWVGDTQYF	TGTGCCAGCAGCTTCCGTCGAGGGGATTGGGTAGGGGATACGCAGTATTTT
TRBV10-3	few	TRBJ1-5	.	CAIKGAGSNQPQHF	TGTGCCATAAAAGGGGCAGGGAGCAATCAACCCCAGCATTTT
TRBV6-1	many	TRBJ2-7	TRBD2	CASRSLKRGRRYEQYF	TGTGCCAGCAGAAGCCTAAAGCGGGGGAGACGCTACGAGCAGTACTTC
TRBV6-6	many	TRBJ1-5	.	CASSYLQGGSNQPQHF	TGTGCCAGCAGTTACTTACAGGGAGGGAGCAATCAGCCCCAGCATTTT
TRBV5-8	few	TRBJ2-1	.	CASSTRANNEQFF	TGTGCCAGCAGCACCCGGGCAAACAATGAGCAGTTCTTC
TRBV3-1	many	TRBJ1-2	.	CASSPLLGSNYGYTF	TGTGCCAGCAGCCCCTTACTTGGATCTAACTATGGCTACACCTTC
TRBV29-1	.	TRBJ2-3	.	CSVEGEGGNTQYF	TGCAGCGTTGAAGGTGAGGGTGGGAATACGCAGTATTTT
TRBV7-9	many	TRBJ1-2	.	CASSPEEGGYTF	TGTGCCAGCAGCCCGGAGGAAGGTGGCTACACCTTC
TRBV19	many	TRBJ2-1	.	CASSIVLASYNEQFF	TGTGCCAGTAGTATAGTCCTAGCGAGCTACAATGAGCAGTTCTTC
TRBV4-1	.	TRBJ1-3	.	CASRSLGTAGNTIYF	TGCGCCAGCAGGTCGCTCGGGACGGCTGGAAACACCATATATTTT
TRBV20-1	many	TRBJ2-5	.	CSASLVSETQYF	TGCAGTGCTAGTCTCGTCAGTGAGACCCAGTACTTC
TRBV5-5	many	TRBJ2-3	TRBD1	CASSHRGAYTDTQYF	TGTGCCAGCAGCCACAGGGGAGCCTACACAGATACGCAGTATTTT
TRBV28	many	TRBJ2-5	.	CASSSNRYQETQYF	TGTGCCAGCAGTTCCAACAGGTACCAAGAGACCCAGTACTTC
TRBV2	many	TRBJ1-1	.	CASTQRAMSTEAFF	TGTGCCAGCACTCAAAGGGCGATGTCCACTGAAGCTTTCTTT
TRBV19	.	TRBJ2-7	.	CASSINRFSGSYEQYF	TGTGCCAGTAGTATAAACAGGTTTTCAGGCTCCTACGAGCAGTACTTC
TRBV20-1	many	TRBJ2-1	.	CSARSAVDEQFF	TGCAGTGCTAGGAGCGCAGTGGATGAGCAGTTCTTC
TRBV7-8	many	TRBJ1-4	.	CASSLDRARQFNEKLFF	TGTGCCAGCAGCTTAGATAGGGCGAGACAGTTTAATGAAAAACTGTTTTTT
TRBV11-2	many	TRBJ1-1	.	CASSLAFGGSTEAFF	TGTGCCAGCAGCTTAGCCTTCGGGGGCTCAACTGAAGCTTTCTTT
TRBV2	many	TRBJ1-2	TRBD1	CASDREGDGYTF	TGTGCCAGTGACAGGGAGGGGGATGGCTACACCTTC
TRBV28	many	TRBJ1-2	.	CASKNQGNYGYTF	TGTGCCAGCAAAAACCAGGGGAACTATGGCTACACCTTC